These T cell receptor beta chains were read from a single sample in a study of TIL therapy for anti-PD-1-resistant metastatic lung cancer. Data came from immunoSEQ multiplex PCR; TCRdb stores just in-frame clones and leaves some out. The sample shows about 25,000 clones, 55% to 75% of them seen only once. The sample in question was tumor tissue, obtained at baseline. These receptors were collected from a person aged 25 to 80 with non-small cell lung cancer. CDR3s include the opening cysteine and the closing phenylalanine or tryptophan. D genes are given only for firm matches. A clone size is listed for some rows: how often the clone was seen (once, few, many), or a class if it is expanded.

j_gene: TRBJ2-2
v_gene: TRBV7-7
d_gene: .
abundance: .
CDR3nt: TGTGCTAGCAGCTTAGCGGACACCGGGGAGCTGTTTTTT
CDR3aa: CASSLADTGELFF

j_gene: TRBJ1-6
v_gene: TRBV30
d_gene: .
abundance: .
CDR3nt: TGTGCCTGGAGTTCCCTCTTGGGCCAGACAGTCAATTCACCCCTCCACTTT
CDR3aa: CAWSSLLGQTVNSPLHF

j_gene: TRBJ1-1
v_gene: TRBV10-1
d_gene: .
abundance: .
CDR3nt: TGCGCCAGCAGTGAGTCTTACAGGGAGAACACTGAAGCTTTCTTT
CDR3aa: CASSESYRENTEAFF

j_gene: TRBJ2-4
v_gene: TRBV7-6
d_gene: .
abundance: .
CDR3nt: TGTGCCAGCAGCTCATCCGTGGGGGGTAGCATTCAGTACTTC
CDR3aa: CASSSSVGGSIQYF

j_gene: TRBJ1-2
v_gene: TRBV6-5
d_gene: TRBD1
abundance: .
CDR3nt: TGTGCCAGCAGTTACAGCAGGGGGCAAAACTATGGCTACACCTTC
CDR3aa: CASSYSRGQNYGYTF

j_gene: TRBJ1-4
v_gene: TRBV5-6
d_gene: .
abundance: .
CDR3nt: TGTGCCAGCAGCTTGTCGGGGTCGGGGGAAAAACTGTTTTTT
CDR3aa: CASSLSGSGEKLFF

j_gene: TRBJ2-4
v_gene: TRBV28
d_gene: .
abundance: .
CDR3nt: TGTGCCAGCAAAATCGGGGGGCAGGACATTCAGTACTTC
CDR3aa: CASKIGGQDIQYF

j_gene: TRBJ2-7
v_gene: TRBV6-5
d_gene: TRBD1
abundance: .
CDR3nt: TGTGCCAGCAGGGGTCCGGGACAGGAGTACGAGCAGTACTTC
CDR3aa: CASRGPGQEYEQYF

j_gene: TRBJ2-7
v_gene: TRBV10-1
d_gene: .
abundance: .
CDR3nt: TGCGCCAGCAGAAAAACTGGGATCCCGCGCTCCTACGAGCAGTACTTC
CDR3aa: CASRKTGIPRSYEQYF

j_gene: TRBJ1-5
v_gene: TRBV15
d_gene: TRBD1
abundance: .
CDR3nt: TGTGCCACCAGCAGAGATGTCCAGGGGGCCAAGCCCCAGCATTTT
CDR3aa: CATSRDVQGAKPQHF

j_gene: TRBJ1-6
v_gene: TRBV7-2
d_gene: TRBD1
abundance: few
CDR3nt: TGTGCCAGCAGCCTACCCCGGGACAGGGCCTACGCGTGGAGGTCACCCCTCCACTTT
CDR3aa: CASSLPRDRAYAWRSPLHF

j_gene: TRBJ2-1
v_gene: TRBV7-9
d_gene: .
abundance: .
CDR3nt: TGTGCCAGCAGCTTCGGTATCGGAAGGAGCTCCTACAATGAGCAGTTCTTC
CDR3aa: CASSFGIGRSSYNEQFF

j_gene: TRBJ2-4
v_gene: TRBV11-3
d_gene: .
abundance: .
CDR3nt: TGTGCCAGCAGCTTAGATCAGGACCTATACTACAAAAACATTCAGTACTTC
CDR3aa: CASSLDQDLYYKNIQYF

j_gene: TRBJ1-3
v_gene: TRBV10-3
d_gene: TRBD1
abundance: .
CDR3nt: TGTGCCATCAGGGGACAGGACTTCTCTGGAAACACCATATATTTT
CDR3aa: CAIRGQDFSGNTIYF

j_gene: TRBJ2-1
v_gene: TRBV30
d_gene: .
abundance: .
CDR3nt: TGTGCCTGGAGTGTATGGACCTCTAGCCTCAATGAGCAGTTCTTC
CDR3aa: CAWSVWTSSLNEQFF

j_gene: TRBJ1-1
v_gene: TRBV5-1
d_gene: .
abundance: .
CDR3nt: TGCGCCAGCAGCTTAGACAGACAAGCTTTCTTT
CDR3aa: CASSLDRQAFF

j_gene: TRBJ1-2
v_gene: TRBV2
d_gene: TRBD1
abundance: .
CDR3nt: TGTGCCAGCAGGGACAGGGGGACCGTGATCTATGGCTACACCTTC
CDR3aa: CASRDRGTVIYGYTF

j_gene: TRBJ1-2
v_gene: TRBV7-2
d_gene: TRBD1
abundance: .
CDR3nt: TGTGCCAGCAGCCGACCGGGACAGGGGGGATATGGCTACACCTTC
CDR3aa: CASSRPGQGGYGYTF

j_gene: TRBJ2-5
v_gene: TRBV6-6
d_gene: .
abundance: few
CDR3nt: TGTGCCAGCAGTTACCCCCTTGAGACCCAGTACTTC
CDR3aa: CASSYPLETQYF

j_gene: TRBJ1-2
v_gene: TRBV7-2
d_gene: .
abundance: .
CDR3nt: TGTGCCAGCTCCCTCTCGGTGGGCGGCTACACCTTC
CDR3aa: CASSLSVGGYTF

j_gene: TRBJ2-4
v_gene: TRBV18
d_gene: TRBD1
abundance: few
CDR3nt: TGTGCCAGCTCACCCGACAGGGTCGGGGCCAAAAACATTCAGTACTTC
CDR3aa: CASSPDRVGAKNIQYF

j_gene: TRBJ1-2
v_gene: TRBV11-3
d_gene: .
abundance: .
CDR3nt: TGTGCCAGCAGCTCCGGCGACGTCGGCTACACCTTC
CDR3aa: CASSSGDVGYTF

j_gene: TRBJ2-1
v_gene: TRBV19
d_gene: .
abundance: .
CDR3nt: TGTGCCAGTAGTATCATTAATGAGCAGTTCTTC
CDR3aa: CASSIINEQFF

j_gene: TRBJ2-5
v_gene: TRBV7-2
d_gene: TRBD2
abundance: .
CDR3nt: TGTGCCAGCAGCTTGCCTAGCGGGGGGGCCGGGGAGACCCAGTACTTC
CDR3aa: CASSLPSGGAGETQYF

j_gene: TRBJ1-4
v_gene: TRBV23-1
d_gene: .
abundance: few
CDR3nt: TGCGCCAGCAGTCAACCCTCGGAGAAATCAACTAATGAAAAACTGTTTTTT
CDR3aa: CASSQPSEKSTNEKLFF

j_gene: TRBJ2-5
v_gene: TRBV9
d_gene: TRBD1
abundance: once
CDR3nt: TGTGCCAGCAGCGTAGGAGAGGGGGCGATAGGACAGACCCAGTACTTC
CDR3aa: CASSVGEGAIGQTQYF

j_gene: TRBJ1-1
v_gene: TRBV7-2
d_gene: .
abundance: few
CDR3nt: TGTGCCAGCAGCTTAGAGGGGGGCAGGGACACTGAAGCTTTCTTT
CDR3aa: CASSLEGGRDTEAFF

j_gene: TRBJ1-5
v_gene: TRBV25-1
d_gene: .
abundance: .
CDR3nt: TGTGCCAGCAGTGAATGGGGGGATCAGCCCCAGCATTTT
CDR3aa: CASSEWGDQPQHF

j_gene: TRBJ2-3
v_gene: TRBV20-1
d_gene: .
abundance: few
CDR3nt: TGCAGTGCACTGGGCACAGATACGCAGTATTTT
CDR3aa: CSALGTDTQYF

j_gene: TRBJ1-3
v_gene: TRBV4-3
d_gene: .
abundance: .
CDR3nt: TGCGCCAGCAGCCAAGATTGGGGGGCGCCCGGAAACACCATATATTTT
CDR3aa: CASSQDWGAPGNTIYF

j_gene: TRBJ1-6
v_gene: TRBV5-1
d_gene: TRBD1
abundance: .
CDR3nt: TGCGCCAGCAGCTTGGACGGGACAGGGGTCAATTCACCCCTCCACTTT
CDR3aa: CASSLDGTGVNSPLHF

j_gene: TRBJ2-1
v_gene: TRBV9
d_gene: TRBD2
abundance: .
CDR3nt: TGTGCCAGCAGCTACGGGGGGTCCTACAATGAGCAGTTCTTC
CDR3aa: CASSYGGSYNEQFF

j_gene: TRBJ2-3
v_gene: TRBV19
d_gene: .
abundance: .
CDR3nt: TGTGCCAGTAGTGGGCAGTCCACAGATACGCAGTATTTT
CDR3aa: CASSGQSTDTQYF

j_gene: TRBJ2-7
v_gene: TRBV5-1
d_gene: TRBD2
abundance: .
CDR3nt: TGCGCCAGCAGCTTGAGTCCTAGCGGGGGGGCCGGAGTAGACGAGCAGTACTTC
CDR3aa: CASSLSPSGGAGVDEQYF

j_gene: TRBJ2-7
v_gene: TRBV6-5
d_gene: .
abundance: .
CDR3nt: TGTGCCAGCAGGGGCTCGGCAGAGGTCTCCCCCGAGCAGTACTTC
CDR3aa: CASRGSAEVSPEQYF

j_gene: TRBJ2-7
v_gene: TRBV30
d_gene: .
abundance: few
CDR3nt: TGTGCCACCCAGGTGGGTCGGTACGAGCAGTACTTC
CDR3aa: CATQVGRYEQYF

j_gene: TRBJ2-1
v_gene: TRBV4-1
d_gene: .
abundance: .
CDR3nt: TGCGCCAGCAGCCAAGATTGGCCCGATTGGAATGAGCAGTTCTTC
CDR3aa: CASSQDWPDWNEQFF

j_gene: TRBJ2-3
v_gene: TRBV10-3
d_gene: .
abundance: .
CDR3nt: TGTGCCATCAGTGTCTCTGAGGGAAGCACAGATACGCAGTATTTT
CDR3aa: CAISVSEGSTDTQYF

j_gene: TRBJ1-2
v_gene: TRBV15
d_gene: .
abundance: .
CDR3nt: TGTGCCACCAGCATGAGACAGGACGGCTATGGCTACACCTTC
CDR3aa: CATSMRQDGYGYTF

j_gene: TRBJ2-1
v_gene: TRBV7-6
d_gene: .
abundance: .
CDR3nt: TGTGCCAGCAGCTTAGTTGGGGCCGGATCCTACAATGAGCAGTTCTTC
CDR3aa: CASSLVGAGSYNEQFF

j_gene: TRBJ1-1
v_gene: TRBV7-9
d_gene: TRBD1
abundance: once
CDR3nt: TGTGCCAGCAGCACGACAGGGGTGGTTCGGGCAGCTTTCTTT
CDR3aa: CASSTTGVVRAAFF

j_gene: TRBJ1-1
v_gene: TRBV29-1
d_gene: .
abundance: few
CDR3nt: TGCAGCGTTGAAGGGCCTGAAGCTTTCTTT
CDR3aa: CSVEGPEAFF

j_gene: TRBJ1-1
v_gene: TRBV25-1
d_gene: .
abundance: .
CDR3nt: TGTGCCAGCATTCAGACCGGGGGGAACACTGAAGCTTTCTTT
CDR3aa: CASIQTGGNTEAFF

j_gene: TRBJ2-7
v_gene: TRBV4-2
d_gene: TRBD1
abundance: .
CDR3nt: TGTGCCAGCAGCCAAAGACAGGGGGGGGACTACGAGCAGTACTTC
CDR3aa: CASSQRQGGDYEQYF

j_gene: TRBJ1-1
v_gene: TRBV9
d_gene: .
abundance: .
CDR3nt: TGTGCCAGCAGCGTAGTGCGGGGGAACACTGAAGCTTTCTTT
CDR3aa: CASSVVRGNTEAFF

j_gene: TRBJ1-5
v_gene: TRBV2
d_gene: TRBD1
abundance: large
CDR3nt: TGTGCCAGCAGAGAGGGGACAGGGGGCTATCAGCCCCAGCATTTT
CDR3aa: CASREGTGGYQPQHF

j_gene: TRBJ1-1
v_gene: TRBV2
d_gene: .
abundance: once
CDR3nt: TGTGCCAGCAGTGGTCGACAGTACAAAGCTTTCTTT
CDR3aa: CASSGRQYKAFF

j_gene: TRBJ2-5
v_gene: TRBV4-1
d_gene: .
abundance: .
CDR3nt: TGCGCCAGCAGCCAAGGGGGGAGGTACCAAGAGACCCAGTACTTC
CDR3aa: CASSQGGRYQETQYF

j_gene: TRBJ1-1
v_gene: TRBV14
d_gene: .
abundance: .
CDR3nt: TGTGCCAGCAGCCGCCTCTCAGGGGACACTGAAGCTTTCTTT
CDR3aa: CASSRLSGDTEAFF

j_gene: TRBJ1-5
v_gene: TRBV19
d_gene: .
abundance: .
CDR3nt: TGTGCCACCACCCCAGGGTTAGTGGGGCAGCCCCAGCATTTT
CDR3aa: CATTPGLVGQPQHF

j_gene: TRBJ2-1
v_gene: TRBV15
d_gene: TRBD1
abundance: .
CDR3nt: TGTGCCACCAGCGGTTCCGGGACAGGGGCCTACAATGAGCAGTTCTTC
CDR3aa: CATSGSGTGAYNEQFF

j_gene: TRBJ2-3
v_gene: TRBV7-9
d_gene: .
abundance: .
CDR3nt: TGTGCCAGCAGCTCCCGGGACTCTTTCACAGATACGCAGTATTTT
CDR3aa: CASSSRDSFTDTQYF

j_gene: TRBJ2-3
v_gene: TRBV2
d_gene: TRBD2
abundance: .
CDR3nt: TGTGCCAGCAGTGAGTTCGGGCGGGGGGCCCGCACAGATACGCAGTATTTT
CDR3aa: CASSEFGRGARTDTQYF

j_gene: TRBJ2-2
v_gene: TRBV7-2
d_gene: TRBD2
abundance: .
CDR3nt: TGTGCCAGCAGCCAAAACGGGGGGGCCACCACCGGGGAGCTGTTTTTT
CDR3aa: CASSQNGGATTGELFF

j_gene: TRBJ1-1
v_gene: TRBV27
d_gene: .
abundance: .
CDR3nt: TGTGCCAGCAGTTTACGGGGTAACACTGAAGCTTTCTTT
CDR3aa: CASSLRGNTEAFF

j_gene: TRBJ2-7
v_gene: TRBV27
d_gene: .
abundance: .
CDR3nt: TGTGCCAGCAGTCTCCAGCTGGCCTACGAGCAGTACTTC
CDR3aa: CASSLQLAYEQYF

j_gene: TRBJ1-3
v_gene: TRBV14
d_gene: .
abundance: medium-sized
CDR3nt: TGTGCCAGCAGCCGGTCTAGACTGATCTCTGGAAACACCATATATTTT
CDR3aa: CASSRSRLISGNTIYF

j_gene: TRBJ2-7
v_gene: TRBV4-1
d_gene: TRBD2
abundance: .
CDR3nt: TGCGCCAGCAGCCAGCGAACCGGGACTAGCCTCCCCGAGCAGTACTTC
CDR3aa: CASSQRTGTSLPEQYF